Listed here is a single T cell receptor beta chain. Its antigen is still unknown. The data are from a study of T cells in Graves' hyperthyroidism and ophthalmopathy. Amplified regions were TCR beta CDR3 sequences from RNA transcripts. First-round RT-PCR of the TCR CDR3 relied on the HTBI primer set. TCRdb re-called the multiplex PCR reads with MiXCR, one entry per CDR3 protein. The sample has 550,000 to 700,000 distinct CDR3 sequences; roughly 50% are singletons. General study findings and limits: Before onset, ophthalmopathy was predicted by the model a median approximately 6.5 months earlier. In blood, most of the thyroid clonotypes expanded above 0.001 were also present.

Diagnoses were established using clinical symptoms, serum thyroxine and TRAb, thyroid ultrasound and orbital computed tomography. The sample was peripheral blood or thyroid tissue (not recorded which). The clonotype comes from an adult woman with Graves' disease, either hyperthyroidism or ophthalmopathy (not recorded which).

CDR3 bases: TGCGCCAGCAGCCAAGAGCGGGGGGGCCAGGGCTACACCTTC. This gives the protein CASSQERGGQGYTF. The J gene is TRBJ1-2, the V gene TRBV4-3, with D possibly TRBD1 on 6 matching bases. The germline V and J ends were trimmed by 0 bases and 8 bases, with 13 bases remaining between them. The CDR3 spans 14 residues. Germline CDR1 reads LGHNA; CDR2 reads YSLEER.